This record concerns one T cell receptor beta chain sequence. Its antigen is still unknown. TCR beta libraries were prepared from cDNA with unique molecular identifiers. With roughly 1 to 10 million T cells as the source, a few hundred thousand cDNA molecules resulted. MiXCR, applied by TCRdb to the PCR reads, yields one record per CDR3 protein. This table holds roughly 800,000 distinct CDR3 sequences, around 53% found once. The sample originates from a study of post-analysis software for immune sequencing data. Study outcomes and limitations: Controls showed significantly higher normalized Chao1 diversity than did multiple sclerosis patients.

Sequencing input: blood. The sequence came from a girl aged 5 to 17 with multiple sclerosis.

CDR3 protein: CASSPQGLSTNYGYTF. CDR3 nucleotides: TGTGCCAGCAGCCCACAGGGTCTCTCCACTAACTATGGCTACACCTTC. V gene TRBV7-9 combines with J gene TRBJ1-2, with D perhaps TRBD1 (6 bases). Trimming shortened V by 5 bases and J by 0 bases, and 16 bases separated the two germline ends. Germline V gene lookup returns CDR1 SEHNR and CDR2 FQNEAQ (reference sequence). This CDR3 comprises 16 residues.